This T cell receptor (beta chain) comes out of a study of immune evolution from preneoplasia to lung adenocarcinoma. Points from the study as a whole: Normal lung had the highest top T cell clone frequencies. Later-stage lesions seemingly showed higher T cell density and diversity than normal lung.

Patient tissue came from resections in Japan or China, 2014–2017. Each case's diagnosis was confirmed by two pathologists on H&E. In regard to this clone: The antigen remains unidentified.

Measured with immunoSEQ multiplex PCR; TCRdb has only the in-frame clones, and not every one. The sample contains about 7,000 clones, 65% to 85% of which appear only once. Germline V gives CDR1 LGHNA, CDR2 YNFKEQ. Trimming pared 0 bases from V and 1 base from J, leaving 12 bases between. The CDR3 spans 16 residues. The genes are TRBV4-2 and TRBJ1-2; a possible D gene is TRBD1 (5 bases). This clonotype was sampled from a person aged 70 to 85 with lung adenocarcinoma. Material: FFPE adjacent normal lung tissue. This chain's CDR3 is CASSQDSAQGNYGYTF. CDR3 nucleotide sequence: TGTGCCAGCAGCCAAGATTCTGCGCAGGGTAACTATGGCTACACCTTC.